What follows are 24 T cell receptor beta chains derived from one specimen sequenced in a study of blood T cells in healthy people across ages. The second PCR ran 7 to 11 cycles with a sample-barcoded 5' primer and J-beta primers. A single record per CDR3 protein comes from TCRdb applying MiXCR to the 5' RACE reads. This repertoire shows 1,100,000 or so distinct CDR3 sequences, roughly 45% found once; its top ten account for approximately 20%. The material sequenced was blood. The source of these receptors is a woman between 55 and 75 years old in good health.

A note on this clonotype: Compared with germline, one end of the junction differs, possibly owing to a read error. The chain joins TRBV10-3 to TRBJ2-1; 7 bases align to TRBD2. Germline CDR1 reads ENHRY; CDR2 reads SYGVKD. The CDR3 length is 15 residues. This CDR3 is CTIPSGSGNLGEQFF. The CDR3 DNA reads TGTACCATCCCGAGCGGAAGCGGGAATCTGGGTGAGCAGTTCTTC.

This clonotype was counted between two and nine times. The V gene is TRBV9, the J gene TRBJ2-7, with TRBD1 as a possible D gene (5 bases). With 0 bases removed from V and 6 bases from J, the gap between germline ends came to 10 bases. CDR3 length equals 13 residues. The V gene's germline CDR1 is SGDLS and CDR2 YYNGEE. This CDR3 reads CASSVVGDFEQYF. CDR3 nucleotides: TGTGCCAGCAGCGTAGTAGGGGATTTCGAGCAGTACTTC.

The rearrangement uses TRBV18 and TRBJ2-7; no clear D gene. V was trimmed by 6 bases and J by 1 base, leaving 16 bases between them. There are 15 residues in the CDR3. Germline CDR1 is KGHSH and CDR2 is LQKENI. The CDR3 coding sequence is TGTGCCAGCTCTCCGGACGCGGAGAGGTCCTACGAGCAGTACTTC. Its translation is CASSPDAERSYEQYF. Complete variable domain (other parts from reference TRBV18 and TRBJ2-7): NAGVMQNPRHLVRRRGQEARLRCSPMKGHSHVYWYRQLPEEGLKFMVYLQKENIIDESGMPKERFSAEFPKEGPSILRIQQVVRGDSAAYFCASSPDAERSYEQYFGPGTRLTVT.

This clonotype was counted a few times. The chain has TRBV11-2 and TRBJ1-2, with D possibly TRBD1 on 6 matching bases. Trimming took off 2 bases at V and 4 bases at J, with 20 bases between the two ends. The CDR3 spans 17 residues. Germline values: CDR1 SGHAT, CDR2 FQNNGV. CDR3 sequence reads: CASSLKRGGGPFYGYTF. Written as DNA, the CDR3 is TGTGCCAGCAGCTTAAAACGGGGAGGGGGGCCATTCTATGGCTACACCTTC.

A word on this clonotype: A junction boundary mismatches the germline segment, possibly from a read error. The chain links TRBV27 to TRBJ1-5; D is unresolved. Per germline, CDR1 MNHEY and CDR2 SMNVEV (reference sequence). CDR3 length: 14 amino acids. The CDR3 region is CASSTYSGNQPQHF. The CDR3 DNA follows: TGTGCTAGCAGTACGTACAGTGGGAATCAGCCCCAGCATTTT.

This clonotype occurred many times. The rearrangement links TRBV11-2 to TRBJ2-7; D gene ambiguous. Germline CDR1 SGHAT, CDR2 FQNNGV. V was cut by 5 bases and J by 5 bases, with 7 bases left in between. CDR3 length: 11 amino acids. The CDR3 sequence: CASSLVHEQYF. The CDR3 DNA is TGTGCCAGCAGCCTGGTCCACGAGCAGTACTTC.

The chain uses TRBV9 and TRBJ2-1, with 7 bases identical to TRBD2. This CDR3 has 13 residues. The germline gives CDR1 SGDLS, CDR2 YYNGEE. Trimming removed 7 bases from V and 15 bases from J; junction bases left unmatched: 16. DNA of the CDR3: TGTGCCAGCGGGGGGGGTTTCTACAATGAGTTGTTCTTC. It specifies CASGGGFYNELFF.

The J gene is TRBJ2-4, the V gene TRBV10-3; D possibly uses TRBD1 or TRBD2 (5 bases each). Gene TRBJ2-7 matches the end of the DNA better, so the J call may be wrong. CDR3 length: 12 amino acids. The germline gives CDR1 ENHRY, CDR2 SYGVKD. The CDR3 DNA reads as TGTGCCATCATGGGACCCAGCTACGAGCAGTACTTC. Encoded protein: CAIMGPSYEQYF.

The chain carries TRBV2 and TRBJ2-5; the D is unclear. The J call may be wrong; the DNA end is better matched by TRBJ2-7. Germline-derived CDR1 and CDR2 are SNHLY and FYNNEI. This CDR3 is built from 13 residues. The CDR3 is CASSVLRDYEQYF. CDR3 bases: TGTGCCAGCAGTGTCCTAAGGGATTACGAGCAGTACTTC.

V gene TRBV7-2 combines with J gene TRBJ2-3; no clear D gene. The germline V gene has CDR1 SGHTA and CDR2 FQGNSA. V was clipped by 2 bases and J by 2 bases, with 11 bases between them. This CDR3 has 15 amino acids. As DNA, the CDR3 is TGTGCCAGCAGCTTAAAGTGGCAGACCACAGATACGCAGTATTTT. This encodes CASSLKWQTTDTQYF.

The gene calls are TRBV5-1 and TRBJ2-5, with TRBD1 matching 7 bases. The CDR3 is 12 amino acids. J was trimmed by 4 bases and V by 6 bases; bases with no gene match: 3. The germline CDR1 and CDR2 sequences are SGHRS and YFSETQ. CDR3 sequence (DNA): TGCGCCAGCAAAGGGGGCCTAGAGACCCAGTACTTC. As protein: CASKGGLETQYF.

The chain has TRBV9 and TRBJ2-1, with D possibly called TRBD1 or TRBD2 (5 bases each). The germline gives CDR1 SGDLS, CDR2 YYNGEE. The CDR3 extends over 13 amino acids. Trimming took off 0 bases at V and 10 bases at J, with 11 bases between the two ends. The CDR3 sequence: CASSVVGRDEQFF. The CDR3 bases are TGTGCCAGCAGCGTAGTTGGCCGGGACGAGCAGTTCTTC.

V and J are TRBV12-3 or TRBV12-4 and TRBJ2-2; TRBD2 is a possible D gene (7 bases). V dropped 3 bases and J dropped 4 bases, with 15 bases sitting between them. This CDR3 has 16 amino acids. As DNA, the CDR3 is TGTGCCAGCAGTTTCGCTCGAGGGGGGGGCACCGGGGAGCTGTTTTTT. Translation gives CASSFARGGGTGELFF.

Note on this clonotype: An end of the junction differs from the germline gene, which may be a read error. This sequence joins TRBV15 and TRBJ2-1, with unresolved D. Germline V lookup: CDR1 LNHNV, CDR2 YYDKDF (reference sequence). The CDR3 extends over 14 amino acids. The CDR3 reads CATEVRGSYDEQFF. Written as DNA, the CDR3 is TGTGCCACCGAGGTTCGCGGCAGCTACGATGAGCAGTTCTTC.

The CDR3 region has the DNA TGTGCCAGCAGCACCCGGAGGGGGCGGATTACCTACAATGAGCAGTTCTTC. Protein sequence: CASSTRRGRITYNEQFF. The chain uses TRBV3-1 and TRBJ2-1, with D possibly matching TRBD1 (7 bases). Germline V gene lookup returns CDR1 LGHDT and CDR2 YNNKEL (reference sequence). Trimming took off 5 bases at V and 2 bases at J, with 19 bases between the two ends. This CDR3 contains 17 residues.

The chain carries TRBV5-5 and TRBJ2-7, with 8 bases identical to TRBD1. The end of the DNA aligns better with TRBJ2-5, so the J call may be wrong. The CDR3 is made up of 14 amino acids. The germline V gene encodes CDR1 SGHKS and CDR2 YYEKEE (reference sequence). In nucleotides, the CDR3 is TGTGCCAGCAGCGGTGGGACAGGCCCGGAGACCCAGTACTTC. Its translation is CASSGGTGPETQYF.

The rearrangement joins TRBV6-5 to TRBJ2-3, with D possibly being TRBD2 (6 bases). The CDR3 consists of 14 residues. Deletions cut 7 bases from V and 2 bases from J, with 13 bases between. Germline V gene sequence: CDR1 MNHEY, CDR2 SVGAGI. CDR3 residues: CASMNRDFTDTQYF. The CDR3 region has the DNA TGTGCCAGCATGAACCGGGACTTCACAGATACGCAGTATTTT.

The V call is TRBV20-1, the J call TRBJ2-6; no reliable D call. This CDR3 spans 15 amino acids. Germline CDR1 is DFQATT and CDR2 is SNEGSKA (reference sequence). The CDR3 nucleotides read TGCAGCGCCCCGTTTCCCTTCTCTGGGGCCAACGTCCTGACTTTC. Its protein product is CSAPFPFSGANVLTF.

The chain uses TRBV6-2 or TRBV6-3 and TRBJ2-1, with 7 nucleotides matching TRBD1. The CDR3 has 17 amino acids. Germline assignment: CDR1 MNHEY and CDR2 SVGEGT. V trimming: 4 bases; J trimming: 0 bases; junction bases outside the gene matches: 9. CDR3 residues: CASSSPTGASSYNEQFF. CDR3 bases: TGTGCCAGCAGTTCGCCCACAGGGGCCAGCTCCTACAATGAGCAGTTCTTC.

There are many counts of this clonotype. This rearrangement joins TRBV5-1 to TRBJ2-5; D unclear. Trimming shortened V by 5 bases and J by 7 bases, and 18 bases separated the two germline ends. Germline V gene lookup returns CDR1 SGHRS and CDR2 YFSETQ. The length of the CDR3 is 14 residues. CDR3 region: CASRDGSSLRTQYF. The CDR3 nucleotides are TGCGCCAGCAGGGACGGCTCTTCTTTACGGACCCAGTACTTC.

The chain carries TRBV9 and TRBJ1-1; TRBD1 matches at 7 bases. Trimming cost V 4 bases and J 6 bases; bases outside gene matches: 18. Germline V gene lookup returns CDR1 SGDLS and CDR2 YYNGEE. This CDR3 region has 17 residues. CDR3 DNA sequence: TGTGCCAGCAGCCCAAGACAGGGTTCGCGGGGAAGGCCTGAAGCTTTCTTT. Amino acid sequence: CASSPRQGSRGRPEAFF.

This clonotype was seen a few times. The chain has TRBV29-1 and TRBJ2-7, with a weak D call TRBD1 (7 bases). V lost 2 bases and J 2 bases, leaving 10 bases between the germline ends. The germline V gene encodes CDR1 SQVTM and CDR2 ANQGSEA. The CDR3 runs 13 residues. The CDR3 nucleotides are TGCAGCGTTGAAACAGGGGAGGCCTACGAGCAGTACTTC. The encoded protein is CSVETGEAYEQYF.

The J gene is TRBJ1-1, the V gene TRBV21-1. TRBV21-1 corresponds to a pseudogene. The CDR3 contains 13 residues. The CDR3 loop is CASSKEQYTEAFF. The CDR3 coding sequence is TGTGCCAGCAGCAAAGAACAGTACACTGAAGCTTTCTTT.

J is TRBJ2-1 and V is TRBV11-2; D assignment may be TRBD1 or TRBD2 (6 bases each). This CDR3 comprises 15 residues. Trimming cost V 7 bases and J 1 base, with 14 bases left between them. From germline, CDR1 is SGHAT and CDR2 FQNNGV. In nucleotides, the CDR3 is TGTGCCAGCATGGGGGGCTTTAAGTCCTACAATGAGCAGTTCTTC. Amino acids: CASMGGFKSYNEQFF.